These 3 T cell receptor beta chains originate from one sample sequenced in a study of cytomegalovirus exposure and HLA in healthy donors. The study ran its PCR with 60 Vbeta and 13 Jbeta primers. Sequencing used immunoSEQ multiplex PCR; TCRdb keeps in-frame clones, though not all of them. Among 200,000 to 300,000 clones listed, approximately 85% were seen once. Sequenced: PBMCs. Receptors were obtained from a girl aged 2-10 years in good health and CMV-seronegative.

This chain links TRBV5-1 with TRBJ2-3; a possible D gene is TRBD2 (5 bases). The CDR3 covers 15 residues. From germline, CDR1 is SGHRS and CDR2 YFSETQ. V was shortened by 0 bases and J by 4 bases, with 12 bases between the two germline ends. The CDR3 is CASSLAQREADTQYF. CDR3 DNA sequence: TGCGCCAGCAGCTTGGCCCAGAGGGAAGCAGATACGCAGTATTTT.

The V gene is TRBV7-9, the J gene TRBJ2-1, with TRBD2 identical over 7 bases. The germline V gene has CDR1 SEHNR and CDR2 FQNEAQ (reference sequence). After removal of 2 bases from V and 0 bases from J, the junction contained 7 bases not matched to a gene. The CDR3 runs 17 residues. The CDR3 DNA reads TGTGCCAGCAGCTTAAGGGGAGGGGTGAGCTCCTACAATGAGCAGTTCTTC. Protein sequence: CASSLRGGVSSYNEQFF.

The chain is built from TRBV6-5 and TRBJ2-7; 11 bases agree with TRBD2. The CDR3 loop spans 15 amino acids. The germline V gene encodes CDR1 MNHEY and CDR2 SVGAGI. V trimming: 6 bases; J trimming: 5 bases; junction bases outside the gene matches: 9. The CDR3 nucleotides read TGTGCCAGCAGACACCGACTAGCGGGGATGAACGAGCAGTACTTC. Protein: CASRHRLAGMNEQYF.